This TCR beta chain came from a study of shared clonotypes between healthy human individuals. Points from the study as a whole: Even with large depth, rarefaction showed that sorted-subset sequencing was incomplete. In general, naive subsets displayed greater estimated richness than memory subsets did.

A note on this clone: What it recognizes is unknown.

Sequencing was performed with immunoSEQ multiplex PCR; in TCRdb, only in-frame clones are kept and a portion is missing. The sample has fewer than 3 million clones, just under 95% seen once. Only Caucasian adults living in Nashville, Tennessee served as donors. The study separated CD4+ cells into CD45RA+ naive and CD45RA-negative memory subsets. Sequences were obtained from naive CD4+ T cells from PBMCs. Subset of the sample: CD45RA+ positively selected. The origin of this receptor is a man between 18 and 35 years old in good health. Some clones in this sample may be carry-over from other donors' samples.

In DNA form, the CDR3 reads TGTGCCAGCAGCGTGCCTAGCGGGCCTCAAGAGACCCAGTACTTC. The encoded protein is CASSVPSGPQETQYF. The genes are TRBV9 and TRBJ2-5; 8 bases match TRBD2. The germline V gene encodes CDR1 SGDLS and CDR2 YYNGEE. The CDR3 runs to 15 residues. The V segment lost 2 bases and the J segment 2 bases; nucleotides outside the gene matches: 5.